Sequencing of this T cell receptor beta chain was carried out in a study of T cells in Graves' hyperthyroidism and ophthalmopathy. The study, taken as a whole, reports: The majority of expanded thyroid clonotypes above 0.001 also appeared in blood. A model of 13 V-J pairs discriminated ophthalmopathy from stable hyperthyroidism.

This clonotype was counted between two and nine times. Its specificity is not known. In germline, CDR1 is SQVTM, CDR2 ANQGSEA. Trimming stripped 3 bases from V and 2 bases from J, with 9 bases between. The CDR3 has 13 residues. From RNA transcripts, TCR beta CDR3 regions were amplified. An initial round of RT-PCR targeting the TCR CDR3 relied on the HTBI primer set. Via MiXCR, TCRdb re-called the multiplex PCR reads, giving one row per CDR3 protein. The sample has hundreds of thousands of distinct CDR3 sequences, less than 45% seen once; the top ten hold approximately 6.8%. It was uncontrolled infection, other autoimmune disease, pregnancy or lactation that excluded patients. Diagnoses were made from clinical symptoms, serum measures (thyroxine and TRAb), thyroid ultrasound and orbital computed tomography.

The sequenced sample consisted of peripheral blood or thyroid tissue (not recorded which). The receptor comes from an adult man with Graves' disease, either hyperthyroidism or ophthalmopathy (not recorded which). V gene TRBV29-1 combines with J gene TRBJ2-3; D uncertain. The DNA for the CDR3 is TGCAGCGTTGACGGGCAGAACACAGATACGCAGTATTTT. Amino acid sequence: CSVDGQNTDTQYF.